This TCR beta chain was profiled in a study of identical twins. Overall study results and limits: Findings came from cross-sectional statistics, without long-term follow-up of donors. Modeled out-of-frame TCR alpha sharing in monozygotic twins fell below observed levels.

One entry per CDR3 protein, called by TCRdb with MiXCR from the 5' RACE reads. Here the sample spans around 490,000 distinct CDR3 sequences, 13% to 15% being singletons. CDR3 length: 13 amino acids. Looked up from germline, CDR1 is LGHDT and CDR2 is YNNKEL (reference sequence). J was trimmed by 10 bases and V by 5 bases; bases with no gene match: 5. This clonotype came up a few times. Antigen unknown. Separately, the same data were catalogued under a study of yellow fever vaccine responses in identical twins. Turning to that study: The T cell response to vaccination in identical twins was reportedly partly convergent and partly personalized.

The material sequenced was CD4+ T cells sorted from blood. The sequence was obtained from a woman under 30 in good health. The gene calls are TRBV3-1 and TRBJ2-1, with 10 bases fitting TRBD2. The chain's CDR3 is CASSFQREGEQFF. DNA of the CDR3: TGTGCCAGCAGCTTCCAGCGGGAGGGCGAGCAGTTCTTC.